Only a few counts were recorded for the clone carrying this TCR beta chain. Antigen: not known. Each sample used at least 7 million PBMCs. This CDR3 is 13 amino acids long. Per the germline V gene, CDR1 is SQVTM and CDR2 is ANQGSEA. Trimming took off 6 bases at V and 6 bases at J, with 15 bases between the two ends. The data belong to a study of blood T cells in healthy people across ages. For the study at large: About one barcoded beta molecule per two T cells was the capture yield of template switching.

Study-wide points: Estimates of diversity drawn from one million T cells were considered underestimates. While age rose, TCR beta diversity per million T cells dropped in a roughly linear way.

It was with a sample-barcoded 5' primer and a J-beta primer mix that a second PCR of roughly 7 to 11 cycles was run. MiXCR, run by TCRdb on the 5' RACE reads, gives a single entry per CDR3 protein. The repertoire holds roughly 1,700,000 distinct CDR3 sequences, with over 25% as singletons. This clonotype was obtained from a woman aged 25 to 39 in good health. The source material was blood. The V and J genes are TRBV29-1 and TRBJ2-1, with D hard to call. The DNA for the CDR3 is TGCAGCGTCAAGACTCGACTGGGCAATGAGCAGTTCTTC. This gives the protein CSVKTRLGNEQFF.